What follows are 11 T cell receptor beta chains derived from one specimen sequenced in a study of blood T cells in healthy people across ages. For the second PCR, which ran for 7 to 11 cycles, a sample-barcoded 5' primer and a J-beta primer mix were used. TCRdb recomputed calls from the 5' RACE reads with MiXCR, one row per CDR3 protein. Of 1,100,000 or so distinct CDR3 sequences listed, 45% are singletons. Sequencing was done on a sample of blood. The receptors originated from a woman aged 55-69 years in good health.

The chain employs TRBV11-2 and TRBJ2-5; TRBD2 is a possible D gene (5 bases). CDR3 length: 16 residues. Germline values: CDR1 SGHAT, CDR2 FQNNGV. Trimming shortened V by 5 bases and J by 11 bases, and 27 bases separated the two germline ends. CDR3 sequence (DNA): TGTGCCAGCAGCCTAGCCCACCCAGGAGTGCTTAATGAGCAGTACTTC. This translates into CASSLAHPGVLNEQYF.

The chain couples TRBV11-2 to TRBJ2-5, with a tentative D call TRBD2 (7 bases). The CDR3 is 14 amino acids. Trimming left V 4 bases short and J 11 bases short, with 20 bases between. Per the germline V gene, CDR1 is SGHAT and CDR2 is FQNNGV. This CDR3 is CASSSPRGAGEQYF. Here the CDR3 DNA reads TGTGCCAGCAGCTCCCCCCGGGGGGCAGGGGAGCAGTACTTC.

This rearrangement joins TRBV11-2 to TRBJ2-1; 7 bases align to TRBD2. Germline trimming cut 5 bases from V and 5 bases from J; bases unmatched to any gene: 9. The CDR3 has 15 residues. Per the germline V gene, CDR1 is SGHAT and CDR2 is FQNNGV. The CDR3 is CASSPLGEGHNEQFF. CDR3 sequence (DNA): TGTGCCAGCAGCCCTCTGGGGGAGGGCCACAATGAGCAGTTCTTC.

This sequence joins TRBV4-1 and TRBJ2-6; 7 bases agree with TRBD1. The CDR3 is 17 residues long. Germline V gene data show CDR1 as MGHRA and CDR2 as YSYEKL. V lost 3 bases and J lost 0; bases outside the gene matches: 5. CDR3 amino acids: CASSHGTAVSGANVLTF. The CDR3 coding sequence is TGCGCCAGCAGCCACGGGACAGCAGTCTCTGGGGCCAACGTCCTGACTTTC.

This clonotype was picked up a small number of times. The J gene is TRBJ2-5, the V gene TRBV5-1; 8 bases map to TRBD2. The V and J ends lost 4 bases and 11 bases, in that order; junction bases with no gene match: 13. From germline, CDR1 is SGHRS and CDR2 YFSETQ. There are 14 residues in the CDR3. The CDR3 DNA reads as TGCGCCAGCAGCCCCGGGACTAGTAGGAGTGAGCAGTACTTC. It codes for CASSPGTSRSEQYF.

The V call is TRBV11-2, the J call TRBJ2-4; 7 bases map to TRBD1. The J call could be wrong; TRBJ2-7 is a better fit for the DNA end. Germline CDR1 SGHAT, CDR2 FQNNGV. CDR3 length: 14 residues. CDR3 nucleotide sequence: TGTGCCAGCAGCTACTACAGGGGAAGCAACGAGCAGTACTTC. Its protein product is CASSYYRGSNEQYF.

The chain employs TRBV6-4 and TRBJ2-3, with D hard to call. Germline CDR1 and CDR2: MRHNA and SNTAGT. The CDR3 runs 15 residues. Deletions cut 3 bases from V and 0 bases from J, with 10 bases between. CDR3: CASSDMGSSTDTQYF. CDR3 nucleotide sequence: TGTGCCAGCAGTGATATGGGTTCTAGCACAGATACGCAGTATTTT.

In DNA, the CDR3 is TGTGCCAGCAGTCCAACAGGGGCGTTAGCCAAAAACATTCAGTACTTC. This sequence encodes CASSPTGALAKNIQYF. The chain links TRBV9 to TRBJ2-4, with 7 bases aligning to TRBD1. The CDR3 runs to 16 residues. Germline lookup yields CDR1 SGDLS and CDR2 YYNGEE. V lost 5 bases to trimming and J lost 0 bases; unmatched junction nucleotides: 8.

This sequence joins TRBV9 and TRBJ2-1; D call uncertain. CDR1 is SGDLS and CDR2 is YYNGEE in the germline V gene. This CDR3 has 14 residues. Trimming shortened V by 0 bases and J by 7 bases, and 11 bases separated the two germline ends. CDR3 residues: CASSVAGPRNEQFF. CDR3 DNA: TGTGCCAGCAGCGTAGCGGGCCCCCGAAATGAGCAGTTCTTC.

V usage is TRBV6-5 and J usage is TRBJ1-2; D might be TRBD1 (5 bases). This CDR3 has 14 residues. V lost 8 bases and J lost 8, with 21 bases in between. Germline V gives CDR1 MNHEY, CDR2 SVGAGI. The CDR3 spells CASGRHVEGYGYTF. CDR3 DNA sequence: TGTGCCAGCGGTAGGCACGTAGAGGGGTACGGCTACACCTTC.

This clonotype was counted only a few times. V usage is TRBV5-5 and J usage is TRBJ2-7, with D maybe TRBD1 (6 bases). CDR3 size: 14 residues. Trimming cost V 3 bases and J 5 bases, with 15 bases left between them. Germline values: CDR1 SGHKS, CDR2 YYEKEE (reference sequence). Here the CDR3 DNA reads TGTGCCAGCAGCTCCCCCCAGGGGATCCACGAGCAGTACTTC. It specifies CASSSPQGIHEQYF.